Shown below are 10 T cell receptor beta chains from a single sample sequenced in a study of blood T cell repertoires in COVID-19. Assay: immunoSEQ multiplex PCR; the TCRdb copy retains only in-frame clones and omits some. Of 250,000 or so clones listed, 85% to 90% are singletons. The sample comprised peripheral blood. All receptors come from a woman between 40 and 55 years old who had recovered from COVID-19.

This rearrangement joins TRBV28 to TRBJ1-1; TRBD1 aligns across 7 bases. Germline V gene lookup returns CDR1 MDHEN and CDR2 SYDVKM. V gave up 8 bases and J gave up 8 bases; unmatched junction bases: 8. This CDR3 is 12 amino acids long. The CDR3 loop is CASQDRGQEAFF. The DNA of the CDR3 is TGTGCCAGCCAAGATAGGGGGCAGGAAGCTTTCTTT.

The V and J genes are TRBV19 and TRBJ1-2; D unresolved. Germline CDR1 reads LNHDA; CDR2 reads SQIVND (reference sequence). The CDR3 has 11 residues. Deletions cut 5 bases from V and 6 bases from J, with 7 bases between. CDR3 in DNA: TGTGCCAGTAGTGTGAGGGATGGCTACACCTTC. Its protein is CASSVRDGYTF.

The chain carries TRBV6-1 and TRBJ1-2; no definite D call. The CDR3 sequence is 15 residues long. V dropped 2 bases and J dropped 6 bases, with 16 bases sitting between them. The V gene's germline CDR1 is MNHNS and CDR2 SASEGT. The CDR3 region is CASSEYQLTDHGYTF. DNA for the CDR3: TGTGCCAGCAGTGAATATCAGCTAACAGACCATGGCTACACCTTC.

This rearrangement joins TRBV10-3 to TRBJ2-3, with 7 positions matching TRBD2. V shed 10 bases and J 2 bases; nucleotides not matched to a gene: 12. CDR1 and CDR2 (germline): ENHRY, SYGVKD. The CDR3 is made up of 15 amino acids. CDR3 protein: CATGPGLEFTDTQYF. CDR3 in DNA: TGTGCCACCGGACCCGGACTAGAATTCACAGATACGCAGTATTTT.

The rearrangement links TRBV7-9 to TRBJ2-7; 7 bases are shared with TRBD2. The CDR3 has 19 residues. With 8 bases clipped from V and 0 bases from J, the junction kept 22 bases outside the gene matches. Germline-derived CDR1 and CDR2 are SEHNR and FQNEAQ (reference sequence). The CDR3 here is CASPPDLGREVESSYEQYF. The CDR3 DNA is TGTGCCAGCCCCCCTGACCTGGGTCGGGAGGTGGAGAGCTCCTACGAGCAGTACTTC. The full variable domain, its missing parts supplied by reference TRBV7-9 and TRBJ2-7, is DTGVSQNPRHKITKRGQNVTFRCDPISEHNRLYWYRQTLGQGPEFLTYFQNEAQLEKSRLLSDRFSAERPKGSFSTLEIQRTEQGDSAMYLCASPPDLGREVESSYEQYFGPGTRLTVT.

The chain carries TRBV7-2 and TRBJ2-2; perhaps TRBD1 as D (6 bases). Germline V gene lookup returns CDR1 SGHTA and CDR2 FQGNSA. CDR3 length: 15 amino acids. Trimming took 5 bases from V and 4 from J, leaving 14 bases between them. The CDR3 nucleotides read TGTGCCAGCAGCCAAATCACAGGGAGCACCGGGGAGCTGTTTTTT. It is translated as CASSQITGSTGELFF.

The chain employs TRBV2 and TRBJ2-1, with 9 bases that match TRBD2. Germline V gene data show CDR1 as SNHLY and CDR2 as FYNNEI. This CDR3 region has 18 residues. The J segment lost 0 bases and the V segment lost 3 bases, leaving 9 bases of the junction unmatched. CDR3 bases: TGTGCCAGCAGTGAGGTCGCTAGCGGGGCGAGCTCCTACAATGAGCAGTTCTTC. Protein sequence: CASSEVASGASSYNEQFF.

This chain uses TRBV9 with TRBJ2-2; 11 bases fit TRBD2. This CDR3 is 15 amino acids long. V dropped 4 bases and J dropped 5; count of bases not matched to a gene: 4. Germline lookup yields CDR1 SGDLS and CDR2 YYNGEE. In DNA form, the CDR3 reads TGTGCCAGCAGCCCGCGACTAGCGGGGACCGGGGAGCTGTTTTTT. This translates into CASSPRLAGTGELFF.

The chain combines TRBV19 with TRBJ1-4, with TRBD1 identical over 8 bases. With V trimmed by 10 bases and J by 7 bases, 11 bases remained unmatched. This CDR3 region has 14 residues. The germline V gene encodes CDR1 LNHDA and CDR2 SQIVND (reference sequence). The DNA for the CDR3 is TGTGCCACCAGAAGGCAGGGGGCGGCTGAAAAACTGTTTTTT. Translated: CATRRQGAAEKLFF.

The chain joins TRBV5-1 to TRBJ2-1, with TRBD2 matching 12 bases. V was clipped by 1 base and J by 0 bases; unmatched bases: 11. From germline, CDR1 is SGHRS and CDR2 YFSETQ. The CDR3 extends over 20 amino acids. The CDR3, as DNA: TGCGCCAGCAGCTTGTCTGAAGGACTAGCGGGGTTGAGCTCCTACAATGAGCAGTTCTTC. Its protein product is CASSLSEGLAGLSSYNEQFF.